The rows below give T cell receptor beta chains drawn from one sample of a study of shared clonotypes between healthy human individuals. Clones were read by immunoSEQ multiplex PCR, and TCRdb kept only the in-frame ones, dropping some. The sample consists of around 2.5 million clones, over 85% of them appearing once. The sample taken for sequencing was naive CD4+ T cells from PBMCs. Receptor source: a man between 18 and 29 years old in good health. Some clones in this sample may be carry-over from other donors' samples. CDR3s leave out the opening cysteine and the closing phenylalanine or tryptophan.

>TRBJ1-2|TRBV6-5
ASKPWGETYGYT
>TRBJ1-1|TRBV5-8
ASSLGDGRPNTEAF
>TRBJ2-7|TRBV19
ASSGRGWDSEQY
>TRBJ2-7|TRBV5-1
ASSPGLAEDKQY
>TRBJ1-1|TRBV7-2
ASNLQGRDTEAF
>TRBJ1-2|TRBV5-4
ASSPGQLNYGYT
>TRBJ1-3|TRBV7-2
ASSETMTGPISGNTIY
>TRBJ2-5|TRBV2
ASLWRPGRETQY
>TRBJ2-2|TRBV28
ASSPGTTNTGELF
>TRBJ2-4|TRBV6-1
ASSEYRDYQTKNIQY
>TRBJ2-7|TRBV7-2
ASSLEQGAPYEQY
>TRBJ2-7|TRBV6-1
ASMGTGGSYEQY
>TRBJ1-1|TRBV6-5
ASSYGKFTEAF
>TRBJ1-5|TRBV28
ASSYPRAGMQPQH
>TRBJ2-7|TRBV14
ASSQIDRGQFYEQY
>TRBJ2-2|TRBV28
ASSLLTGELF
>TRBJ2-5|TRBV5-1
ASSRGQGETQY
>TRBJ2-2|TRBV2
ASSPGTQSTGELF
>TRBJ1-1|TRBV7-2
ASSLAGGGNTEAF
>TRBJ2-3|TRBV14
ASSQWTSGRALTDTQY
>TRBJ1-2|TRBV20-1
SVLYFPGYT
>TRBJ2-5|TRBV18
ASSPPQTETQY